The clone carrying this TCR beta chain was picked up a small number of times. The data stem from a study of blood T cell repertoires in COVID-19. Study-level background: Samples taken during acute and convalescent COVID-19 were collected in the United States, Italy and Spain. PBMCs, B-cell-depleted T cells, or T cells provided the cDNA or gDNA that made up the material.

As originally analysed: Cell counts per sample came from amplifying reference gene primers. Here immunoSEQ multiplex PCR was the method, and the copy in TCRdb shows in-frame clones only, minus some. V and J calls and clone size follow that table, whereas D and trimming were derived from the DNA. The sample contains some 52,000 clones, approximately 90% of which appear only once. This CDR3 is built from 14 residues. CDR1 is SGHAT and CDR2 is FQNNGV in the germline V gene. V lost 5 bases to trimming and J lost 2 bases, with 12 bases between them. The TCR was taken from a man aged 65 to 79 with acute or convalescent COVID-19. The V and J genes are TRBV11-2 and TRBJ1-1; the D is unclear. Sequenced input: peripheral blood. The CDR3 is CASSRELGNTEAFF. CDR3 bases: TGTGCCAGCAGCCGGGAACTGGGAAACACTGAAGCTTTCTTT.